A selection of T cell receptor beta chains follows, all from one sample in a study of cytomegalovirus exposure and HLA in healthy donors. Clones were sequenced by immunoSEQ multiplex PCR, and TCRdb holds only the in-frame ones, with some missing. This sample carries 230,000 or so clones, approximately 91% of them seen once, and the ten largest clones take about 1.7%. Material for sequencing was PBMCs. Receptors originate from a girl aged 2 to 9 in good health and CMV-seronegative. Both conserved end residues are trimmed from each CDR3.

v_gene	j_gene	CDR3aa
TRBV19	TRBJ2-3	ASSIQGAGTDTQY
TRBV11-2	TRBJ2-3	ASSPRLAALVDTQY
TRBV7-9	TRBJ1-5	ASSRQGAGNQPQH
TRBV1	TRBJ2-1	TSSQGSLGSGRTYNEQF
TRBV6-6	TRBJ1-4	ASRPTGGKNEKLF
TRBV19	TRBJ2-3	ASSTIVGRGGFGLTDTQY
TRBV28	TRBJ1-6	ASSSPGQRSPLH
TRBV6-5	TRBJ2-5	ASSRIAGGLETQY
TRBV13	TRBJ1-5	ASSLGQGKPQPQH
TRBV10-2	TRBJ2-7	ASSLERYEQY
TRBV20-1	TRBJ1-2	SAINTAGYT
TRBV27	TRBJ2-1	ASTASGYNEQF
TRBV30	TRBJ2-7	AWKGGGPYEQY
TRBV28	TRBJ2-7	ASSNTGVGEQY
TRBV10-3	TRBJ1-1	AISEGTGQNTEAF
TRBV7-6	TRBJ2-5	ASSLDKWETQY
TRBV19	TRBJ1-1	ASRIGNTEAF
TRBV7-8	TRBJ2-5	ASSLELAGGLKTQY
TRBV5-1	TRBJ2-1	ASSFAGLEQF
TRBV28	TRBJ2-7	ASTPGGEQY
TRBV14	TRBJ1-5	ASSLGLDQPQH
TRBV7-8	TRBJ1-5	ASSQSTDGNQPQH